The present T cell receptor (beta chain) was sequenced within a study of T cells in Graves' hyperthyroidism and ophthalmopathy. Study-wide points: The authors' 13 V-J model separated ophthalmopathy from stable hyperthyroidism. Blood also held most thyroid clonotypes expanded beyond 0.001.

Germline CDR1 reads SGHRS; CDR2 reads YFSETQ. CDR3 length: 15 amino acids. The CDR3 regions of TCR beta were amplified from RNA transcripts. RT-PCR in the first round (using the HTBI primer set) targeted the TCR CDR3. MiXCR was run by TCRdb on the multiplex PCR reads, yielding one entry per CDR3 protein. The sample carries 20,000 to 30,000 distinct CDR3 sequences, 49% recorded once. Remarks on this clonotype: Antigen specificity is unknown. Compared with germline, one end of the junction differs, possibly owing to a read error.

The study excluded patients with uncontrolled infection, other autoimmune disease, pregnancy or lactation. J is TRBJ2-1 and V is TRBV5-1; a possible D gene is TRBD2 (5 bases). What was sequenced was blood. The receptor was derived from a middle-aged woman with Graves' hyperthyroidism that later progressed to Graves' ophthalmopathy. The CDR3 sequence: CASSLGSESYNKQFF. The DNA for the CDR3 is TGCGCCAGCAGCTTGGGTAGCGAGAGTTACAATAAGCAGTTCTTC.